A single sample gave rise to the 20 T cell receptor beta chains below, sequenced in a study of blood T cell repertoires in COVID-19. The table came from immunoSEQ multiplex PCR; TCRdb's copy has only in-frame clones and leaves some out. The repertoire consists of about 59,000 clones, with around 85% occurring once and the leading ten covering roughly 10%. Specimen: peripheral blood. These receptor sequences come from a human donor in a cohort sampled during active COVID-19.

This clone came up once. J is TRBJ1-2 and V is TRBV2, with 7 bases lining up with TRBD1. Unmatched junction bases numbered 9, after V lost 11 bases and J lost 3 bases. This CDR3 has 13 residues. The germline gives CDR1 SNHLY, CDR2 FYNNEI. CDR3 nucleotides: TGTGCCCCGACCAGGGGGAATGACTATGGCTACACCTTC. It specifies CAPTRGNDYGYTF.

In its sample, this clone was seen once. The CDR3 sequence: CASTHRRDEQYF. The CDR3 nucleotides are TGTGCCAGCACCCACCGGAGGGACGAGCAGTACTTC. This chain joins TRBV6-6 and TRBJ2-7, with a weak D call TRBD2 (6 bases). The CDR3 has 12 amino acids. V dropped 7 bases and J dropped 5 bases, with 12 bases sitting between them. Germline V gene sequence: CDR1 MNHNY, CDR2 SVGAGI (reference sequence).

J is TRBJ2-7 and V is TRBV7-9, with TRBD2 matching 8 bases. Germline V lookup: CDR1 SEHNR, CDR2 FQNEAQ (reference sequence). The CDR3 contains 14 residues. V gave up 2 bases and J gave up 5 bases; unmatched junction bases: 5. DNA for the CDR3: TGTGCCAGCAGCTTACCCTCCGGGGGGGACGAGCAGTACTTC. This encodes CASSLPSGGDEQYF.

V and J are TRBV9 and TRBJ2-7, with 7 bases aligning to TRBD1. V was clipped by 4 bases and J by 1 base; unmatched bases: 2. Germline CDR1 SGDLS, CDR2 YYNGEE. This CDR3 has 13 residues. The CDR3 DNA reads TGTGCCAGCAGCCCGACAGGGTCCTACGAGCAGTACTTC. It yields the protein CASSPTGSYEQYF. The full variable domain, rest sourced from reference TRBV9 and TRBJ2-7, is DSGVTQTPKHLITATGQRVTLRCSPRSGDLSVYWYQQSLDQGLQFLIQYYNGEERAKGNILERFSAQQFPDLHSELNLSSLELGDSALYFCASSPTGSYEQYFGPGTRLTVT.

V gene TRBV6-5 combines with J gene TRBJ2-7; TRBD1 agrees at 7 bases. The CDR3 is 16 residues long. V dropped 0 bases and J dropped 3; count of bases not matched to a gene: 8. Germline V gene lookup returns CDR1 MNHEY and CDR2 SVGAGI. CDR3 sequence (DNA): TGTGCCAGCAGTTACTCGGTGGCAGGGGGTAACTACGAGCAGTACTTC. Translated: CASSYSVAGGNYEQYF.

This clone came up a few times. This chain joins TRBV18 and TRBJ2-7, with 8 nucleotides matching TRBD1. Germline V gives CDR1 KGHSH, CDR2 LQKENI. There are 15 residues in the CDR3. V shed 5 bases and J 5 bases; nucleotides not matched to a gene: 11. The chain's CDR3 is CASSAGGADIDEQYF. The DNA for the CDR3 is TGTGCCAGCTCAGCAGGGGGCGCGGATATCGACGAGCAGTACTTC. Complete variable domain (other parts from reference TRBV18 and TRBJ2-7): NAGVMQNPRHLVRRRGQEARLRCSPMKGHSHVYWYRQLPEEGLKFMVYLQKENIIDESGMPKERFSAEFPKEGPSILRIQQVVRGDSAAYFCASSAGGADIDEQYFGPGTRLTVT.

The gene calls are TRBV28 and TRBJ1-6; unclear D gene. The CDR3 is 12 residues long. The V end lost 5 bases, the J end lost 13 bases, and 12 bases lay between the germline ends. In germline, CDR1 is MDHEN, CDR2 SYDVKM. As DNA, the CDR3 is TGTGCCAGCAGTCCGTCGGGTCTGCCCCTCCACTTT. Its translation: CASSPSGLPLHF.

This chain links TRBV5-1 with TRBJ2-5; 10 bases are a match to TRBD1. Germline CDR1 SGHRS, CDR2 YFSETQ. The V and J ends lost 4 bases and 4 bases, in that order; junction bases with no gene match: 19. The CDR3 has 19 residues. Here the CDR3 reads CASSPGPYHLTGGRETQYF. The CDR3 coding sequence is TGCGCCAGCAGCCCGGGCCCCTACCACTTGACAGGGGGCAGAGAGACCCAGTACTTC.

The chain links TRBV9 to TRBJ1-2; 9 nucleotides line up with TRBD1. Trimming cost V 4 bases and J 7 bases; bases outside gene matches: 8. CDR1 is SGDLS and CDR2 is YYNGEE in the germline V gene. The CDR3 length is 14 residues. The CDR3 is CASSYEGQGSGYTF. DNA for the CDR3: TGTGCCAGCAGCTATGAGGGACAGGGTAGTGGCTACACCTTC.

CDR3: CSVRTKLTDTQYF. CDR3 DNA: TGCAGCGTGAGGACAAAACTCACAGATACGCAGTATTTT. J is TRBJ2-3 and V is TRBV29-1; a possible D gene is TRBD1 (5 bases). Germline values: CDR1 SQVTM, CDR2 ANQGSEA. CDR3 length equals 13 residues. V was trimmed by 6 bases and J by 2 bases, leaving 12 bases between them.

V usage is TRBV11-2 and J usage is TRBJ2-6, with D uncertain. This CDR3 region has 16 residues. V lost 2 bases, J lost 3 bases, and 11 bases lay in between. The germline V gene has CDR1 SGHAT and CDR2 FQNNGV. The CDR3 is CASSLRSALGANVLTF. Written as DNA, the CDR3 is TGTGCCAGCAGCTTAAGGTCAGCGCTTGGGGCCAACGTCCTGACTTTC.

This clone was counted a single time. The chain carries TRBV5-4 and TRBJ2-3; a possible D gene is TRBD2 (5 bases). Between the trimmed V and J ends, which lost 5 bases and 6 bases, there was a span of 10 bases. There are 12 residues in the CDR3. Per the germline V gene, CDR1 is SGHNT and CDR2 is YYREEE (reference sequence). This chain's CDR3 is CASSSTGDTQYF. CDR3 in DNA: TGTGCCAGCAGTTCAACGGGGGATACGCAGTATTTT.

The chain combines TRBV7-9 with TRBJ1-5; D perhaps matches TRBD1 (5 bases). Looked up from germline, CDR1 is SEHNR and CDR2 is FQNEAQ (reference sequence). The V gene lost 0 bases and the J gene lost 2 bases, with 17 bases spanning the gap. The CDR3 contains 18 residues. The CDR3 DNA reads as TGTGCCAGCAGCTTAGCGCTAGGTCAGGGCGGCGGCAATCAGCCCCAGCATTTT. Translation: CASSLALGQGGGNQPQHF.

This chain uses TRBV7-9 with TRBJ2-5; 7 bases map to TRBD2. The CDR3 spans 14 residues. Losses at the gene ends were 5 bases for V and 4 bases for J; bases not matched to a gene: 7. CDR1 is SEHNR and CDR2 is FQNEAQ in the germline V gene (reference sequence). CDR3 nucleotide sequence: TGTGCCAGCAGCAGCCCGGGACTAAGAGAGACCCAGTACTTC. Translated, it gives CASSSPGLRETQYF.

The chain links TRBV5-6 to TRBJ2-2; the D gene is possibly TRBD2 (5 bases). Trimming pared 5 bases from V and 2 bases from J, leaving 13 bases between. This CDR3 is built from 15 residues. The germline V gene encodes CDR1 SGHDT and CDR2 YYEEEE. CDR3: CASSWTFLNTGELFF. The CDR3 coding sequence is TGTGCCAGCAGTTGGACTTTTCTAAACACCGGGGAGCTGTTTTTT.

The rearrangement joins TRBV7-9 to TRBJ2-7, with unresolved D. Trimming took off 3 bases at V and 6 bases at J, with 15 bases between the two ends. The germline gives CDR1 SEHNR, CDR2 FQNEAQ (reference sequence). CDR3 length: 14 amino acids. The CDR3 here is CASSFGLASPEQYF. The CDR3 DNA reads TGTGCCAGCAGCTTCGGGTTAGCTTCGCCCGAGCAGTACTTC.

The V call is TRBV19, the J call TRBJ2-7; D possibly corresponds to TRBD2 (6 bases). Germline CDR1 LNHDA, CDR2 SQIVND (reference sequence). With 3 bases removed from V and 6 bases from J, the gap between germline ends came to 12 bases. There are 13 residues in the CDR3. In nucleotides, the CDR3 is TGTGCCAGTAGTATCCAACTAGCCCGCGAGCAGTACTTC. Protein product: CASSIQLAREQYF.

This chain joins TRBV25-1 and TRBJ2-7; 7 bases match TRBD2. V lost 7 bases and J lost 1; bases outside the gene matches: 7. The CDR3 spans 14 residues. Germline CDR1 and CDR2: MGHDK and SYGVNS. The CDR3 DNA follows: TGTGCCAGCAAGAGTCAGGGAGGGTCCTACGAGCAGTACTTC. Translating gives CASKSQGGSYEQYF.

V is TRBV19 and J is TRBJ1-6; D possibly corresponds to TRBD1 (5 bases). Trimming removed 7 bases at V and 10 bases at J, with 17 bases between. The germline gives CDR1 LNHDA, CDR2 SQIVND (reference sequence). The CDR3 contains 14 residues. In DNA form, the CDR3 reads TGTGCCAGTAAAGGGACTGCCAAGACCTCACCCCTCCACTTT. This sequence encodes CASKGTAKTSPLHF.

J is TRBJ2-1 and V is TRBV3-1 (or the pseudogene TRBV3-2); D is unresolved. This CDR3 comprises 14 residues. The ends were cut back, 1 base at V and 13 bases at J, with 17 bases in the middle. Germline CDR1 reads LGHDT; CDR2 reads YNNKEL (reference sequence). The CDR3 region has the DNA TGTGCCAGCAGCCAAGGAGAGGAATCGAAGCCACAGTTCTTC. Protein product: CASSQGEESKPQFF.